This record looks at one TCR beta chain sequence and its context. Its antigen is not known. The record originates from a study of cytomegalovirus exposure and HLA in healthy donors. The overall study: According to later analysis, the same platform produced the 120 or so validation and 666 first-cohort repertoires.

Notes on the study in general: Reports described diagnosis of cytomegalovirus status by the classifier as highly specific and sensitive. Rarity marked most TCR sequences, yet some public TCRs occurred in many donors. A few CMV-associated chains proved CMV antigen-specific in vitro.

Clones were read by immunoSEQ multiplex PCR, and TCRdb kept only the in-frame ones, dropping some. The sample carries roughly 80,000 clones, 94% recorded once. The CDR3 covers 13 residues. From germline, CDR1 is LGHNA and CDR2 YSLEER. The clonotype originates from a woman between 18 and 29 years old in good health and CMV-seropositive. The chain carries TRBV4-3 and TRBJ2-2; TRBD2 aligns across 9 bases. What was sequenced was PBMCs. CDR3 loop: CAAGGSPPGELFF. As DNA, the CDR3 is TGCGCAGCGGGGGGTTCCCCCCCCGGGGAGCTGTTTTTT.